Detailed here is one TCR beta chain. Its antigen is currently unknown. The germline V and J ends were trimmed by 6 bases and 5 bases, with 12 bases remaining between them. The CDR3 runs 13 residues. The germline gives CDR1 MNHEY, CDR2 SVGAGI. This sample is drawn from a study of post-analysis software for immune sequencing data. Study observations and caveats: TRBV5-6, TRBV5-1 and TRBV20-1 were among five TRBV segments more frequent in patients than controls.

Incorporated into the TCR beta cDNA libraries were unique molecular identifiers, which served to reduce PCR and sequencing biases. Using its own MiXCR run on the PCR reads, TCRdb lists one record per CDR3 protein. The sample records a few hundred thousand distinct CDR3 sequences, around 31% being singletons. The material sequenced was blood. The TCR sequence derives from a girl aged 2 to 17 with multiple sclerosis. The chain has TRBV6-5 and TRBJ2-3; D might be TRBD1 or TRBD2, each matching 5 bases. The CDR3, as DNA: TGTGCCAGCAGGATCCGGGACGGAGATACGCAGTATTTT. Protein sequence: CASRIRDGDTQYF.